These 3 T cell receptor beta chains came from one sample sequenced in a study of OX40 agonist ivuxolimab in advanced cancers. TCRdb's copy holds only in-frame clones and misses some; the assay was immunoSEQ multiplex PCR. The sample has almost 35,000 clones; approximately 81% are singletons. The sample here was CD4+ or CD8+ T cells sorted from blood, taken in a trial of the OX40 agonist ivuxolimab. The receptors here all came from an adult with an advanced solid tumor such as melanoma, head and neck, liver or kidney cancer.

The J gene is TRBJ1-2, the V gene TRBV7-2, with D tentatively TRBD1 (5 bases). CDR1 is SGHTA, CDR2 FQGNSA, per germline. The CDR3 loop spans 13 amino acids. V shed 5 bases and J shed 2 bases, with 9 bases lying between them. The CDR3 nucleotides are TGTGCCAGCAGCCTTAGACAGAACTATGGCTACACCTTC. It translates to CASSLRQNYGYTF.

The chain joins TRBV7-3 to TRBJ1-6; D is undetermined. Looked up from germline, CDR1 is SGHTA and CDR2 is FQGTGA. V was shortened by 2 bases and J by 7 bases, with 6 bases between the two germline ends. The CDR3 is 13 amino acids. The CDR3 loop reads CASSLQPNSPLHF. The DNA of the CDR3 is TGTGCCAGCAGCTTACAGCCAAATTCACCCCTCCACTTT.

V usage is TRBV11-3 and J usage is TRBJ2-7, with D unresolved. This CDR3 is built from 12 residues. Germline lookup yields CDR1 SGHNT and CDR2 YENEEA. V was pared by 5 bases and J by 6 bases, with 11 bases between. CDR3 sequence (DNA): TGTGCCAGCAGCCAGAGTTCGTCCGAGCAGTACTTC. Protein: CASSQSSSEQYF.